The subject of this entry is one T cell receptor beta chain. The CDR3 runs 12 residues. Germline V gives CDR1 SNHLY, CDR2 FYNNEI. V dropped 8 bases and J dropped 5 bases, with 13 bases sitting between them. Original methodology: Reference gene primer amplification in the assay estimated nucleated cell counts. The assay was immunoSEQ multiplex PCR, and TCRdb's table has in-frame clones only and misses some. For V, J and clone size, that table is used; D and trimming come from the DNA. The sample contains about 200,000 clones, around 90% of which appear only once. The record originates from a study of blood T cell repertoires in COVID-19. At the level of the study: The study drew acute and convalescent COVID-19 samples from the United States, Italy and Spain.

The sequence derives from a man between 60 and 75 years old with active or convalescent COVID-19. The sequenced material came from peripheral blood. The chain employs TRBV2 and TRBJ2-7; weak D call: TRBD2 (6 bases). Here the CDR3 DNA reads TGTGCCAGCGGGGCGGGGTACCACGAGCAGTACTTC. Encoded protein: CASGAGYHEQYF.